These 6 T cell receptor beta chains share one sample of origin, sequenced in a study of cytomegalovirus exposure and HLA in healthy donors (dated by TCRdb to about 2017). Library generation was performed with the immunoSEQ multiplex PCR assay. For the multiplex PCR, a mixture combining 60 forward primers for TCR Vbeta segments and 13 reverse primers for TCR Jbeta segments was used. Drawn from immuneACCESS, this table holds only the in-frame rearrangements with V and J called that TCRdb kept. Clones are partly lost; checked studies trace under half to an unresolved V gene and leave the rest unexplained. The sample records tens of thousands of clones, roughly 70% of which are singletons. Of the sample, about 5% falls within the top ten clones. Sample: PBMCs. The receptor source for this set is a man aged 50 to 60 in good health and CMV-seronegative.

This chain uses TRBV6-1 with TRBJ1-2; D ambiguous. Trimming took 4 bases from V and 3 from J, leaving 6 bases between them. Germline CDR1 and CDR2: MNHNS and SASEGT. This CDR3 is built from 12 residues. The CDR3 protein is CASSAGDYGYTF. CDR3 DNA: TGTGCCAGCAGTGCCGGGGACTATGGCTACACCTTC.

J is TRBJ2-7 and V is TRBV7-9; D may be TRBD2 (6 bases). The germline CDR1 and CDR2 sequences are SEHNR and FQNEAQ (reference sequence). V lost 6 bases, J lost 0 bases, and 12 bases lay in between. The CDR3 runs 14 residues. CDR3 coding DNA: TGTGCCAGCAGTCCGGGACTTCGCTCCTACGAGCAGTACTTC. Translating gives CASSPGLRSYEQYF.

V and J are TRBV7-2 and TRBJ2-1; 7 bases match TRBD2. The CDR3 runs 13 residues. V was pared by 4 bases and J by 12 bases, with 9 bases of the junction left unmatched. CDR1 is SGHTA, CDR2 FQGNSA, per germline. The CDR3 DNA reads as TGTGCCAGCAGCTCCGGAGCAGGGACTATGCAGTTCTTC. As protein: CASSSGAGTMQFF.

The V gene is TRBV10-3, the J gene TRBJ1-1; D unclear. The CDR3 has 12 amino acids. V dropped 7 bases and J dropped 0 bases, with 6 bases sitting between them. Per the germline V gene, CDR1 is ENHRY and CDR2 is SYGVKD. CDR3 in DNA: TGTGCCATCAATAACATGAACACTGAAGCTTTCTTT. Amino acid sequence: CAINNMNTEAFF.

The chain couples TRBV6-1 to TRBJ1-6, with 8 bases identical to TRBD1. V shed 0 bases, J shed 9 bases, and the junction held 1 base outside the gene matches. The CDR3 contains 14 residues. Per germline, CDR1 MNHNS and CDR2 SASEGT. CDR3 loop: CASSEAGQGSPLHF. CDR3 in DNA: TGTGCCAGCAGTGAAGCTGGACAGGGTTCACCCCTCCACTTT.

The CDR3 protein is CASSLVGGGYTEAFF. The DNA of the CDR3 is TGCGCCAGCAGCTTGGTAGGGGGTGGCTACACTGAAGCTTTCTTT. The chain is built from TRBV5-1 and TRBJ1-1; D might be TRBD1 (6 bases). V was clipped by 0 bases and J by 3 bases, with 12 bases between them. Per the germline V gene, CDR1 is SGHRS and CDR2 is YFSETQ. CDR3 size: 15 residues.